This TCR beta chain was identified in a study of T cell changes during pregnancy in multiple sclerosis. Germline CDR1 and CDR2: MNHEY and SVGAGI. The CDR3 consists of 13 residues. Trimming removed 6 bases from V and 4 bases from J, with 10 bases in between. TCRdb keeps only in-frame clones here, not all; method: immunoSEQ multiplex PCR. Among approximately 65,000 clones listed, around 90% were seen once. This receptor was taken from a female donor with multiple sclerosis, enrolled in a pregnancy study. The input for sequencing was CD4+ T cells from peripheral blood mononuclear cells, taken in the first trimester of pregnancy. V usage is TRBV6-5 and J usage is TRBJ1-5; D might be TRBD1 (5 bases). CDR3 sequence: CASRGGWNQPQHF. The CDR3 DNA follows: TGTGCCAGCAGGGGGGGGTGGAATCAGCCCCAGCATTTT.